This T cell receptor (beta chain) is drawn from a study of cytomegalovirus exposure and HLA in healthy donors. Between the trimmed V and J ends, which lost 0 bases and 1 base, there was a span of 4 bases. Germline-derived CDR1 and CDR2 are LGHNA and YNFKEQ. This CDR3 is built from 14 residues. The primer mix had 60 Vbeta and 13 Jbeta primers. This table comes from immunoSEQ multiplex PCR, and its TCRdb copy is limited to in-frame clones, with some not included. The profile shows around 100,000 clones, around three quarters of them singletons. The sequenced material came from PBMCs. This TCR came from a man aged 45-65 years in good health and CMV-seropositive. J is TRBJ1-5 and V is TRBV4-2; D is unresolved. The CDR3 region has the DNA TGTGCCAGCAGCCAAGATATCAGCAATCAGCCCCAGCATTTT. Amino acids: CASSQDISNQPQHF.